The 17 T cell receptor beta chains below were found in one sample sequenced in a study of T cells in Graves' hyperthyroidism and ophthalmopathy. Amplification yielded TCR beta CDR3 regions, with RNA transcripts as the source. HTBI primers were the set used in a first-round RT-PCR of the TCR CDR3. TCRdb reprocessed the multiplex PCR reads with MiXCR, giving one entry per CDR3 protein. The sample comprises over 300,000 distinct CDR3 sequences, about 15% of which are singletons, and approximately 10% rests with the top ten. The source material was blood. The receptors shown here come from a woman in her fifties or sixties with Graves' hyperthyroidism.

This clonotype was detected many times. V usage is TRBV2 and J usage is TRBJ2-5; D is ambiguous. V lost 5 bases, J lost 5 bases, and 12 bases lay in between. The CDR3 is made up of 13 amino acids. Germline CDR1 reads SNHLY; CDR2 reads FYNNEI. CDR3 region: CASSPLPRETQYF. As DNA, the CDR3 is TGTGCCAGCAGTCCACTCCCCCGGGAGACCCAGTACTTC.

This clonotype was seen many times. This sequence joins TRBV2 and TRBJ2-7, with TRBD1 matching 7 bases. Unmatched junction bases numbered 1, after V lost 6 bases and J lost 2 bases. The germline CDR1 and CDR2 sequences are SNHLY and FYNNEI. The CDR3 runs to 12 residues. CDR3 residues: CASSGTAYEQYF. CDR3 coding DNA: TGTGCCAGCAGCGGGACAGCCTACGAGCAGTACTTC.

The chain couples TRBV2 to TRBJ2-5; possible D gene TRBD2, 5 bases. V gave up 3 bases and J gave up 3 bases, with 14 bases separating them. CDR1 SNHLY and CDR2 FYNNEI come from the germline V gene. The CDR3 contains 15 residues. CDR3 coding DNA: TGTGCCAGCAGTGATCTGCTTCCCGGGAAAGAGACCCAGTACTTC. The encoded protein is CASSDLLPGKETQYF.

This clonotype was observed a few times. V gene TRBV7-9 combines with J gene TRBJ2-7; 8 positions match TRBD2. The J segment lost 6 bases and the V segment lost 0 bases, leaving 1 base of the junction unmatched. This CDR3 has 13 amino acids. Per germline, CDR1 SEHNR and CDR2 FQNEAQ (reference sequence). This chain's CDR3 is CASSLARGGEQYF. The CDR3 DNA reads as TGTGCCAGCAGCTTAGCTCGGGGGGGCGAGCAGTACTTC.

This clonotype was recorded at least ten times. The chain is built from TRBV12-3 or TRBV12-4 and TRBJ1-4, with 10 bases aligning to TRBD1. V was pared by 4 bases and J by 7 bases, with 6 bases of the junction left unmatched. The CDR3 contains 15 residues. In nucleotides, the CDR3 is TGTGCCAGCAGTTCCAGACAGGGGGCCCTTGAAAAACTGTTTTTT. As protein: CASSSRQGALEKLFF.

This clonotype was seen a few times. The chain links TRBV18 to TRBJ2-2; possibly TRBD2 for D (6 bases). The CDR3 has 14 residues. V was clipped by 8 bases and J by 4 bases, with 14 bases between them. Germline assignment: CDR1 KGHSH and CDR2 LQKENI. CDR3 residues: CASLEGLSTGELFF. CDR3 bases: TGTGCCAGCCTGGAAGGACTATCCACCGGGGAGCTGTTTTTT. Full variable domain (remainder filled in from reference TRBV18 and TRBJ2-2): NAGVMQNPRHLVRRRGQEARLRCSPMKGHSHVYWYRQLPEEGLKFMVYLQKENIIDESGMPKERFSAEFPKEGPSILRIQQVVRGDSAAYFCASLEGLSTGELFFGEGSRLTVL.

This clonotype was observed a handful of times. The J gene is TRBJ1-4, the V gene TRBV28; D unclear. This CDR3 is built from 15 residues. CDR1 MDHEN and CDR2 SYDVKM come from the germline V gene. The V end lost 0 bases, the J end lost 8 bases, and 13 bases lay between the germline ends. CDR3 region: CASSLWGKFGEKLFF. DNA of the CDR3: TGTGCCAGCAGTTTATGGGGGAAATTTGGCGAAAAACTGTTTTTT.

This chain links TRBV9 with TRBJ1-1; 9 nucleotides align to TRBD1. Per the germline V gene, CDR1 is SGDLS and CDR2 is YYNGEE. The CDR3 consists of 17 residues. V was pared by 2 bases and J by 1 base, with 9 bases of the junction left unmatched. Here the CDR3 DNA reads TGTGCCAGCAGCGTGGCCACAGGGGGCGCGGGGAACACTGAAGCTTTCTTT. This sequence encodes CASSVATGGAGNTEAFF. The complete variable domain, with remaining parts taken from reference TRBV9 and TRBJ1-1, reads DSGVTQTPKHLITATGQRVTLRCSPRSGDLSVYWYQQSLDQGLQFLIQYYNGEERAKGNILERFSAQQFPDLHSELNLSSLELGDSALYFCASSVATGGAGNTEAFFGQGTRLTVV.

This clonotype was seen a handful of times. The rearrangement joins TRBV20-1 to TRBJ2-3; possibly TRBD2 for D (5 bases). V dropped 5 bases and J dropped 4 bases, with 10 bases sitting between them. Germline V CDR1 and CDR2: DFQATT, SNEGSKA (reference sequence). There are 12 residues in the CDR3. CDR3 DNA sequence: TGCAGTGCTGGTAGCGAAGCAGATACGCAGTATTTT. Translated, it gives CSAGSEADTQYF.

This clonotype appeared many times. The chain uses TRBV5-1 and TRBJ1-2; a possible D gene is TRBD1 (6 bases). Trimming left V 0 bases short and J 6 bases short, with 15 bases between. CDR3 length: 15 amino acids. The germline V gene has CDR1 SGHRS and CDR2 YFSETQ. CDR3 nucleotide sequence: TGCGCCAGCAGCTTGGAGCCCTCGGGGGCGGATGGCTACACCTTC. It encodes CASSLEPSGADGYTF.

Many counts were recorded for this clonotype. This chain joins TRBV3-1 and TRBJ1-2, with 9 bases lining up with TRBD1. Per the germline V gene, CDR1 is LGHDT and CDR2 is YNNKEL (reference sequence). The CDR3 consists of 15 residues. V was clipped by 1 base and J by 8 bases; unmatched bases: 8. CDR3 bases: TGTGCCAGCAGCCAAGCGGGACAGGGATTGAAGGGCTACACCTTC. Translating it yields CASSQAGQGLKGYTF.

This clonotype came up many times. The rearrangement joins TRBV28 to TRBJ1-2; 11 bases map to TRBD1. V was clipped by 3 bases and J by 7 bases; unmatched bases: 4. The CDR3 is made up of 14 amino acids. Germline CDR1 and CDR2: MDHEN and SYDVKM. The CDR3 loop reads CASSFGQGASGYTF. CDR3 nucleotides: TGTGCCAGCAGTTTTGGACAGGGGGCGAGTGGCTACACCTTC.

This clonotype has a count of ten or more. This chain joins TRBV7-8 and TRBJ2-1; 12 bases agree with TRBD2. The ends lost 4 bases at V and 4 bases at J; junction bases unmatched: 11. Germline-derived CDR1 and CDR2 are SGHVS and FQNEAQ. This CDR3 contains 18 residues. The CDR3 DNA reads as TGTGCCAGCAGCTCGCCCAGGAGGACTAGCGGGGCTTACAATGAGCAGTTCTTC. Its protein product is CASSSPRRTSGAYNEQFF.

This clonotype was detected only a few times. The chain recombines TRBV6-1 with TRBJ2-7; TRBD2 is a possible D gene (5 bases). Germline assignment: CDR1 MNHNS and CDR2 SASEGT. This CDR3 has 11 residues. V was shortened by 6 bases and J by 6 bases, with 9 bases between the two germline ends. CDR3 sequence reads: CASRRGSEQYF. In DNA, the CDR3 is TGTGCCAGCAGGAGAGGGAGCGAGCAGTACTTC.

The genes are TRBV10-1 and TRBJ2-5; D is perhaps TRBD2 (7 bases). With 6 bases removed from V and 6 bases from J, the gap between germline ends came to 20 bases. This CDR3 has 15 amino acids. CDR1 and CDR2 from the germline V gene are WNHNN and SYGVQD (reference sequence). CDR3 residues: CASRPRRGHVKTQYF. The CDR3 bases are TGCGCCAGCAGACCGAGGCGGGGGCATGTGAAGACCCAGTACTTC.

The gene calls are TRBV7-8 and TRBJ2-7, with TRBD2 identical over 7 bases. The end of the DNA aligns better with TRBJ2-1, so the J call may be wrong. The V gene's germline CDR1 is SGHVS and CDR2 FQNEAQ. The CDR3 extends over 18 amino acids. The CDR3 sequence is CASSLVPGGSSGYYEQFF. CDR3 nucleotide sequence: TGTGCCAGCAGCTTAGTGCCCGGTGGGTCTAGCGGATACTACGAGCAGTTCTTC.

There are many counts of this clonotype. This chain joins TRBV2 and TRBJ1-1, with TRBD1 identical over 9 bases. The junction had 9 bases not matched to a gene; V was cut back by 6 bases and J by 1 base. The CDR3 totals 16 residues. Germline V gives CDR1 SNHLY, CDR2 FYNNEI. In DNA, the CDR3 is TGTGCCAGCAGCAAACCGGGACAGGGCGAGAACACTGAAGCTTTCTTT. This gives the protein CASSKPGQGENTEAFF.